This T cell receptor (beta chain) was captured by sequencing in a study of shared clonotypes between healthy human individuals. The overall study: Donor composition was a couple of women and a few men, aged 18 to 49. Per donor, CD8 memory used one plate, CD8 naive used two, CD4 memory used three and CD4 naive used three. General observations from the study: The naive CD4 repertoires of several donors were compared, and about 5% of clonotypes were shared.

As for this clone: Its antigen is unidentified.

The run depth of the assay was deep. Clones were sequenced by immunoSEQ multiplex PCR, and TCRdb holds only the in-frame ones, with some missing. Here the sample spans 2 million to 2.5 million clones, 80% to 95% being singletons. Germline V gene lookup returns CDR1 SGHVS and CDR2 FQNEAQ. The length of the CDR3 is 15 residues. The V end was cut by 3 bases, the J end by 2 bases, with 12 bases between. The rearrangement joins TRBV7-8 to TRBJ2-3, with D hard to call. The sample consisted of naive CD4+ T cells from PBMCs. Subset in this sample: CD45RA+ positively selected. This TCR was recovered from a man aged 18 to 30 in good health. Some clones in this sample may be carry-over from other donors' samples. CDR3 sequence: CASSFRALVTDTQYF. The CDR3 bases are TGTGCCAGCAGCTTTCGCGCCCTCGTCACAGATACGCAGTATTTT.